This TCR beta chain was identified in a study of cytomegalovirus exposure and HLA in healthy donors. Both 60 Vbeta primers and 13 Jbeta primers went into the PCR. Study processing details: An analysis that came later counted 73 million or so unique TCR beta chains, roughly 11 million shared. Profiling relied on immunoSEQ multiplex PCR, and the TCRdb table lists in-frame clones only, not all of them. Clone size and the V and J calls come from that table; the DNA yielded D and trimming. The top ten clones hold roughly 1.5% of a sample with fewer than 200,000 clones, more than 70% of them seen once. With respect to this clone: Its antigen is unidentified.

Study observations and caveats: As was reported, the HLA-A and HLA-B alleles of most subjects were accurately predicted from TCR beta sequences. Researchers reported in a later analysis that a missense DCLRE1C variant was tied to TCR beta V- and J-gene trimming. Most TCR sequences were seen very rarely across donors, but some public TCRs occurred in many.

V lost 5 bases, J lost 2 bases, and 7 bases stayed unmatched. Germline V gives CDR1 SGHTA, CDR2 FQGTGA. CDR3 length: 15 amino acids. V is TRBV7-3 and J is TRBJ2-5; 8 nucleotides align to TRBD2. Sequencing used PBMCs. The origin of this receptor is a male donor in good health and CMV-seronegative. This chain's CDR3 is CASSPSGRAQETQYF. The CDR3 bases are TGTGCCAGCAGCCCCAGCGGGAGAGCTCAAGAGACCCAGTACTTC.